This T cell receptor (beta chain) was found in a study of blood T cell repertoires in COVID-19 (dated by TCRdb to 2020 to 2021). The study in broad terms: Samples from collaborators originated in the United States, Italy and Spain and spanned both the acute and convalescent phases of COVID-19. HLA class I and class II types, where available, came from metadata supplied by the sample provider rather than from assay-based typing. The repertoires were made available in a free public database intended to serve as a resource for research on the immune response to SARS-CoV-2. Deeply sampled blood TCRbeta repertoires from subjects exposed to, actively infected with, or recovered from COVID-19 were included in the dataset. The samples were drawn from two sources: the first 160 participants of the ongoing ImmuneRACE study, and over 1,000 subjects contributed by 6 global collaborators. The material from the prospective study consisted of cDNA or gDNA derived from T cells, B-cell-depleted T cells, or PBMCs. A de-identified subject ID, COVID-19 status, age in years and sex were almost always included in the sample metadata. Beyond this particular receptor, the publication reports: The amount of clinical and demographic metadata varied by source and participant and was provided uncurated.

The immunoSEQ Assay, a bias-controlled multiplex PCR, was used to amplify TCRbeta CDR3 regions from genomic DNA. The authors' analysis ran thus. The number of nucleated cells in each sample was estimated from the amplification of reference gene primers within the assay. To quantify the absolute abundance of each unique TCRbeta CDR3 rearrangement, sequence reads were collapsed and filtered. For each sample, productive Simpson clonality was calculated as the square root of Simpson's diversity index across productive rearrangements. In its TCRdb copy, this immuneACCESS table keeps in-frame sequences only and misses some clones. Where compared with another copy, unresolved V genes explain less than half of these, and the others have no known cause. That table furnishes V, J and clone size, whereas the DNA furnished D and trimming. For this sample there are approximately 290,000 clones; approximately 85% appear just once. 0.87% of the sample is held by the ten biggest clonotypes.

One collaborating source in Seattle enrolled patients during active infection and followed them longitudinally through the course of disease. Each collaborating institution followed its own protocols to collect whole blood in K2EDTA tubes. For TCRbeta analysis, collaborators shipped samples as frozen whole blood, isolated PBMCs, or DNA extracted from either of those sample types. The cysteine opens and the phenylalanine closes a CDR3 of 15 amino acids. Only the CDR3 DNA is retained, 45 bases long and in frame from the first base. CDR1 SGHTA and CDR2 FQGTGA were looked up in the germline V gene. V trim: 1 base; J trim: 8 bases; unmatched bases: 5. Notes on this clone: The antigen it recognizes is unknown. Per-base quality was not reported, and no clone a single base away is much larger than it.

Material for sequencing was peripheral blood. The V and J segments used are TRBV7-3 and TRBJ2-2, and TRBD2 matches 9 of the central bases. The TCR sequence derives from a human donor with COVID-19, enrolled during active disease. The donor label of this sample is uncertain. In nucleotides, the sequence is TGTGCCAGCAGCTTAAATCCCAGCGGGAGGGGGGAGCTGTTTTTT. It is translated as CASSLNPSGRGELFF.